The source of this T cell receptor beta chain is a study of beta chain features in type 1 diabetes. Study at large: In all, more than 90,000,000 sorted cells from all samples were analyzed. Findings and caveats of the study: Insertions at VDJ junctions were less frequent in type 1 diabetes patients. These patients also deleted more nucleotides at the same junctions.

As to this clone: Its antigen is as yet unknown.

Since all of the isolated RNA was reverse transcribed, expressed TCRB transcripts were what got sequenced. TCRdb's table, derived via immunoSEQ multiplex PCR, lists solely in-frame clones and lacks some. The data hold some 360,000 clones, with roughly a fifth observed a single time. Based on CD45RO/CCR7/CD25/CD127/CD95/CD27, CD4+ regulatory, stem cell-like memory, naive and central memory cells were sorted. Trimming removed 5 bases from V and 8 bases from J; junction bases left unmatched: 9. The CDR3 contains 15 residues. The V gene's germline CDR1 is SGHNT and CDR2 YYREEE (reference sequence). The clonotype was recovered from a woman between 18 and 29 years old in good health. The rearrangement links TRBV5-4 to TRBJ2-1, with 11 bases fitting TRBD1. Sequencing was done on a sample of naive CD4+ T cells from blood. The CDR3 nucleotides are TGTGCCAGCAGTCCCCCCCGGACAGGGGGCCATGAGCAGTTCTTC. It encodes CASSPPRTGGHEQFF.